These 19 T cell receptor beta chains were sequenced from one sample in a study of early T cells in non-severe SARS-CoV-2 infection. TCRdb called the 5' RACE reads again in MiXCR, with one record for every CDR3 protein. Here the sample spans tens of thousands of distinct CDR3 sequences, under 7.5% being singletons. The sample in question was whole blood, obtained at baseline. The receptor set was obtained from an adult who was a healthcare worker with PCR-confirmed SARS-CoV-2 infection or an uninfected control (not recorded which).

Many counts were recorded for this clonotype. This chain connects TRBV28 to TRBJ1-5, with D perhaps matching TRBD1 (5 bases). The CDR3 runs to 16 residues. The germline V gene encodes CDR1 MDHEN and CDR2 SYDVKM. V was trimmed by 5 bases and J by 0 bases, leaving 14 bases between them. The CDR3 sequence: CASSHRFPNSNQPQHF. The CDR3 coding sequence is TGTGCCAGCAGTCACAGGTTCCCTAATAGCAATCAGCCCCAGCATTTT.

This clonotype was found many times. CDR3 coding DNA: TGTGCCAGCAGTATAGGACTAGCGGGATTAAAAGAGACCCAGTACTTC. This translates into CASSIGLAGLKETQYF. The gene calls are TRBV28 and TRBJ2-5, with TRBD2 identical over 12 bases. CDR3 length equals 16 residues. The germline CDR1 and CDR2 sequences are MDHEN and SYDVKM. The V segment lost 5 bases and the J segment 3 bases; nucleotides outside the gene matches: 7.

This clonotype was recorded a few times. The genes are TRBV4-3 and TRBJ1-3; 7 bases line up with TRBD1. The CDR3 totals 14 residues. Germline V CDR1 and CDR2: LGHNA, YSLEER. V dropped 4 bases and J dropped 6; count of bases not matched to a gene: 6. CDR3 nucleotide sequence: TGCGCCAGCAGCCGGAGAGACAGGGAAAACACCATATATTTT. Translated, it gives CASSRRDRENTIYF.

CDR3 sequence reads: CASSPLGEKLFF. The CDR3 bases are TGCGCCAGCAGCCCCTTGGGAGAAAAACTGTTTTTT. This chain uses TRBV5-1 with TRBJ1-4, with unresolved D. Germline V gene data show CDR1 as SGHRS and CDR2 as YFSETQ. V was pared by 4 bases and J by 8 bases, with 9 bases between. The CDR3 covers 12 residues.

Concerning this clonotype itself: A read error may account for a junction end that differs from germline. The rearrangement links TRBV27 to TRBJ1-6; the D gene is possibly TRBD1 (5 bases). CDR1 is MNHEY, CDR2 SMNVEV, per germline (reference sequence). The length of the CDR3 is 14 residues. The DNA of the CDR3 is TGTGCCAGCAGGTTTGGGGGGAATAATTCACCCCCCCACTTT. Translated: CASRFGGNNSPPHF.

The chain recombines TRBV7-2 with TRBJ2-5; 9 nucleotides align to TRBD2. The CDR3 is 14 residues long. CDR1 and CDR2 from the germline V gene are SGHTA and FQGNSA. Unmatched junction bases numbered 4, after V lost 7 bases and J lost 1 base. The CDR3 here is CASTLAGLQETQYF. For the CDR3, the DNA is TGTGCCAGCACTCTAGCGGGGCTCCAAGAGACCCAGTACTTC.

In this sample, this clonotype turned up many times. The rearrangement links TRBV30 to TRBJ2-2, with a possible D match to TRBD2 (6 bases). Germline V gives CDR1 GTSNPN, CDR2 SVGIG (reference sequence). The CDR3 totals 17 residues. Trimming left V 0 bases short and J 5 bases short, with 19 bases between. The CDR3 loop reads CAWSVQLRRRGTGELFF. The CDR3, as DNA: TGTGCCTGGAGTGTACAGTTGCGCAGGAGGGGAACCGGGGAGCTGTTTTTT.

This clonotype was seen many times. The genes are TRBV5-4 and TRBJ1-4; 8 bases fit TRBD1. V trimming: 3 bases; J trimming: 5 bases; junction bases outside the gene matches: 3. The CDR3 sequence is 14 residues long. The germline CDR1 and CDR2 sequences are SGHNT and YYREEE (reference sequence). The CDR3 region has the DNA TGTGCCAGCAGCTCTCGGACAGGGAATGAAAAACTGTTTTTT. Translation gives CASSSRTGNEKLFF. Based on the CDR3 plus reference TRBV5-4 and TRBJ1-4, the full variable domain is ETGVTQSPTHLIKTRGQQVTLRCSSQSGHNTVSWYQQALGQGPQFIFQYYREEENGRGNFPPRFSGLQFPNYSSELNVNALELDDSALYLCASSSRTGNEKLFFGSGTQLSVL.

The J gene is TRBJ2-2, the V gene TRBV12-3 or TRBV12-4; no reliable D call. The CDR3 has 12 residues. V lost 6 bases and J lost 6, with 8 bases in between. CDR3 DNA sequence: TGTGCCAGCAGCATGTGGCCCGGGGAGCTGTTTTTT. Its translation is CASSMWPGELFF.

This clonotype showed up many times. The chain employs TRBV7-6 and TRBJ2-2, with D hard to call. The CDR3 runs to 13 residues. Germline CDR1 and CDR2: SGHVS and FNYEAQ. V dropped 6 bases and J dropped 2 bases, with 7 bases sitting between them. The CDR3 nucleotides are TGTGCCAGCAGAATCTCCAACACCGGGGAGCTGTTTTTT. Its protein product is CASRISNTGELFF.

The rearrangement links TRBV7-8 to TRBJ2-2; D assignment may be TRBD1 or TRBD2 (5 bases each). The V gene's germline CDR1 is SGHVS and CDR2 FQNEAQ. V gave up 5 bases and J gave up 7 bases, with 11 bases separating them. This CDR3 has 13 residues. The CDR3 here is CASSQGENGELFF. CDR3 nucleotide sequence: TGTGCCAGCAGCCAAGGGGAGAACGGGGAGCTGTTTTTT.

Only a few counts were recorded for this clonotype. This chain uses TRBV5-1 with TRBJ2-5; 11 bases map to TRBD2. With V trimmed by 4 bases and J by 2 bases, 4 bases remained unmatched. The V gene's germline CDR1 is SGHRS and CDR2 YFSETQ. The CDR3 covers 15 residues. The CDR3 sequence is CASSRGTSGQETQYF. CDR3 DNA sequence: TGCGCCAGCAGCCGAGGGACTAGCGGTCAAGAGACCCAGTACTTC.

This clonotype was seen only a few times. J is TRBJ2-3 and V is TRBV11-1; TRBD1 aligns across 10 bases. Germline CDR1 SGHAT, CDR2 FQDESV (reference sequence). The length of the CDR3 is 15 residues. J was trimmed by 5 bases and V by 5 bases; bases with no gene match: 7. The CDR3 reads CASSPRRTGGDTQYF. CDR3 coding DNA: TGTGCCAGCAGCCCCCGGCGGACAGGGGGAGATACGCAGTATTTT.

In its sample, this clonotype was seen a few times. This chain links TRBV3-1 with TRBJ2-5; 9 nucleotides line up with TRBD2. J gave up 3 bases and V 3 bases, and 8 bases lay outside the gene matches. The CDR3 covers 16 residues. CDR1 and CDR2 from the germline V gene are LGHDT and YNNKEL (reference sequence). This CDR3 is CASSHPLTSGKETQYF. DNA for the CDR3: TGTGCCAGCAGCCATCCCCTGACTAGCGGTAAAGAGACCCAGTACTTC.

V gene TRBV27 combines with J gene TRBJ1-4; TRBD1 might be the D (6 bases). Per germline, CDR1 MNHEY and CDR2 SMNVEV (reference sequence). The CDR3 covers 14 residues. V was cut by 3 bases and J by 6 bases, with 11 bases left in between. The CDR3 DNA is TGTGCCAGCAGTTTGTGGGGGGCTGATGAAAAACTGTTTTTT. Protein: CASSLWGADEKLFF.

This clonotype was seen repeatedly, ten times or more. J is TRBJ2-3 and V is TRBV4-3; 11 bases match TRBD2. The CDR3 has 16 residues. The germline V gene encodes CDR1 LGHNA and CDR2 YSLEER. V was clipped by 0 bases and J by 7 bases; unmatched bases: 6. The CDR3 nucleotides are TGCGCCAGCAGCCAAGAGGTTAGCGGGAGGGCCAATACGCAGTATTTT. This codes for CASSQEVSGRANTQYF.

This clonotype was counted between two and nine times. The V gene is TRBV30, the J gene TRBJ2-7, with TRBD1 identical over 7 bases. J was trimmed by 4 bases and V by 4 bases; bases with no gene match: 7. Germline CDR1 and CDR2: GTSNPN and SVGIG (reference sequence). The CDR3 runs 13 residues. The CDR3 protein is CAWTRQGFYEQYF. The CDR3 nucleotides are TGTGCCTGGACCCGACAGGGTTTTTACGAGCAGTACTTC.

In its sample, this clonotype was seen many times. The rearrangement uses TRBV27 and TRBJ1-6; D uncertain. V was cut by 6 bases and J by 8 bases, with 11 bases left in between. The V gene's germline CDR1 is MNHEY and CDR2 SMNVEV (reference sequence). This CDR3 is built from 13 residues. The CDR3 DNA sequence: TGTGCCAGCAGGACCCCAAAGGATTCACCCCTCCACTTT. It translates to CASRTPKDSPLHF.

This clonotype came up many times. The rearrangement joins TRBV4-3 to TRBJ2-1, with 9 bases lining up with TRBD2. The CDR3 runs to 17 residues. Trimming removed 0 bases from V and 5 bases from J; junction bases left unmatched: 8. The V gene's germline CDR1 is LGHNA and CDR2 YSLEER. CDR3 residues: CASSQDSRSSGDNEQFF. In DNA form, the CDR3 reads TGCGCCAGCAGCCAAGATAGCAGGTCTAGCGGGGACAATGAGCAGTTCTTC.